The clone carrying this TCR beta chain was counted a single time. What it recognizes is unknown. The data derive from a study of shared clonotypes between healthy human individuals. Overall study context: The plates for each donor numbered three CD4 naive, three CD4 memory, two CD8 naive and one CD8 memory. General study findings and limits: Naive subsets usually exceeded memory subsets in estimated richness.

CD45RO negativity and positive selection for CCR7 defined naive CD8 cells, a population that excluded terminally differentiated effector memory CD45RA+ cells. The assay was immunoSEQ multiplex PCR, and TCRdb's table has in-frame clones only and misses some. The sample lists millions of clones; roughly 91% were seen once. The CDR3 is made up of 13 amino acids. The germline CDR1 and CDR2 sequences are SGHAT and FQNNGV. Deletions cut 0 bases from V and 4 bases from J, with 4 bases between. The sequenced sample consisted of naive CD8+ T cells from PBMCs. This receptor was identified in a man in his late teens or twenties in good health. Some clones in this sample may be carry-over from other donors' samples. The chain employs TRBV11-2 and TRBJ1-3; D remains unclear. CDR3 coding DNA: TGTGCCAGCAGCTTAGAGGTCGGAAACACCATATATTTT. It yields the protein CASSLEVGNTIYF.